This T cell receptor beta chain was captured in a study of OX40 agonist ivuxolimab in advanced cancers. The overall study: Patients got intravenous ivuxolimab at 0.01 to 10 mg/kg every 2 weeks.

Notes on this clone: Its antigen is unidentified.

Sequenced by immunoSEQ multiplex PCR; TCRdb stores in-frame clones only, minus some. The table shows about 77,000 clones, with roughly 90% occurring only once. Study observations and caveats: The CD4+ and CD8+ T cells in the blood had expanded clonally by week 6 at 0.1 to 3.0 mg/kg.

This receptor was taken from an adult with an advanced solid tumor such as melanoma, head and neck, liver or kidney cancer. The sample here was CD4+ or CD8+ T cells sorted from blood, taken in a trial of the OX40 agonist ivuxolimab.

The CDR3 DNA follows: TGTGCCAGCAGCCAAACCGGGACGAAGGGCGGTTCACCCCTCCACTTT. It codes for CASSQTGTKGGSPLHF. The rearrangement links TRBV7-9 to TRBJ1-6; the D gene is possibly TRBD1 (5 bases). V dropped 5 bases and J dropped 9 bases, with 20 bases sitting between them. Germline V CDR1 and CDR2: SEHNR, FQNEAQ (reference sequence). This CDR3 comprises 16 residues.